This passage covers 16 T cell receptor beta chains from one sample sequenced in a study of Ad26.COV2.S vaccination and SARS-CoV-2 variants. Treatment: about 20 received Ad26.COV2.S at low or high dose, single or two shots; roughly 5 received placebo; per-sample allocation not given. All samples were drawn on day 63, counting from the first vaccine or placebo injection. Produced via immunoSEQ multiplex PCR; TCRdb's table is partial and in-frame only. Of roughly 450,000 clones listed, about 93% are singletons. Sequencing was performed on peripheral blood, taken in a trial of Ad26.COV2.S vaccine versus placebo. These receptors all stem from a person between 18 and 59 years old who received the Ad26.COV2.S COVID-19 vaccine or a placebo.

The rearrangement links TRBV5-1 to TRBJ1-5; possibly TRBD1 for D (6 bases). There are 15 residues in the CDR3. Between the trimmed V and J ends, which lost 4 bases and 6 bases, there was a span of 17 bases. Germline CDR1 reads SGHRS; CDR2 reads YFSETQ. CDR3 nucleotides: TGCGCCAGCAGCCTGGGCGGGCAGGGGCTTCAGCCCCAGCATTTT. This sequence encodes CASSLGGQGLQPQHF. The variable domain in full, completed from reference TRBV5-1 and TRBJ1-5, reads KAGVTQTPRYLIKTRGQQVTLSCSPISGHRSVSWYQQTPGQGLQFLFEYFSETQRNKGNFPGRFSGRQFSNSRSEMNVSTLELGDSALYLCASSLGGQGLQPQHFGDGTRLSIL.

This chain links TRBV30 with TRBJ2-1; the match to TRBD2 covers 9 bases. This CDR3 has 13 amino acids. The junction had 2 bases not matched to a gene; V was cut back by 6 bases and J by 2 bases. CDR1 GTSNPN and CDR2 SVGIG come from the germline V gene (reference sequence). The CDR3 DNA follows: TGTGCCTGCCGACTAGCGGCCTACAATGAGCAGTTCTTC. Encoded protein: CACRLAAYNEQFF.

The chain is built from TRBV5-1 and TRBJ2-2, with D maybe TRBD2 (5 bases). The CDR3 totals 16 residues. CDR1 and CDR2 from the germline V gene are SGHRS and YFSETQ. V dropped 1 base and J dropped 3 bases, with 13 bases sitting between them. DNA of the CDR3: TGCGCCAGCAGCTTGACCGGGGATTGGGACACCGGGGAGCTGTTTTTT. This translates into CASSLTGDWDTGELFF. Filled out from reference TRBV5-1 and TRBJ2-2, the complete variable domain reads KAGVTQTPRYLIKTRGQQVTLSCSPISGHRSVSWYQQTPGQGLQFLFEYFSETQRNKGNFPGRFSGRQFSNSRSEMNVSTLELGDSALYLCASSLTGDWDTGELFFGEGSRLTVL.

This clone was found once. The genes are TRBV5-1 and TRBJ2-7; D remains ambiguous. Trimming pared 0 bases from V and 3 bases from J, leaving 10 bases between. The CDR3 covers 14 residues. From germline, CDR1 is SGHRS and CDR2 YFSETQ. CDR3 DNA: TGCGCCAGCAGCTTGGGTGTAGGGCACTACGAGCAGTACTTC. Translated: CASSLGVGHYEQYF.

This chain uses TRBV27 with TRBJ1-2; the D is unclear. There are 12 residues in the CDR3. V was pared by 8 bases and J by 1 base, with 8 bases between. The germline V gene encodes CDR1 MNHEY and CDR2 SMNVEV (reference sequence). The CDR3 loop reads CASATGNYGYTF. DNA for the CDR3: TGTGCCAGCGCTACGGGTAACTATGGCTACACCTTC.

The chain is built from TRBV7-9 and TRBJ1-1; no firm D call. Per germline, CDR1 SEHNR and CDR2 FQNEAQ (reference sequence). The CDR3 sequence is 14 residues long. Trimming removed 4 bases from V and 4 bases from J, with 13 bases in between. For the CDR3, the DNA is TGTGCCAGCAGCTGGAGGGTTCTAGGCACTGAAGCTTTCTTT. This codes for CASSWRVLGTEAFF.

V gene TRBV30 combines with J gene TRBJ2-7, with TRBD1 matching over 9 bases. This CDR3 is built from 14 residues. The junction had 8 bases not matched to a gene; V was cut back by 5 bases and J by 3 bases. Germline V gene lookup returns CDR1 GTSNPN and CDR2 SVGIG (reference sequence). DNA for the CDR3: TGTGCCTGGGGGGCCCGGGACAGGGTCTACGAGCAGTACTTC. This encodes CAWGARDRVYEQYF.

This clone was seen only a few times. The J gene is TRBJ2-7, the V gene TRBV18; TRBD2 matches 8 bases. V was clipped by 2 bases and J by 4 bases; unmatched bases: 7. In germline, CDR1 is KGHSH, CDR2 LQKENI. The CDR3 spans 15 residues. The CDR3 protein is CASSPRPGLDYEQYF. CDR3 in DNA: TGTGCCAGCTCACCAAGACCGGGACTAGATTACGAGCAGTACTTC. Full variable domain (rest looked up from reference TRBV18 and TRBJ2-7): NAGVMQNPRHLVRRRGQEARLRCSPMKGHSHVYWYRQLPEEGLKFMVYLQKENIIDESGMPKERFSAEFPKEGPSILRIQQVVRGDSAAYFCASSPRPGLDYEQYFGPGTRLTVT.

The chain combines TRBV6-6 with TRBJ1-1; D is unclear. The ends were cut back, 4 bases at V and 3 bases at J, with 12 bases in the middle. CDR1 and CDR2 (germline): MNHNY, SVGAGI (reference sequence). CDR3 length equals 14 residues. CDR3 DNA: TGTGCCAGCAGTTTTCCTTTAACTTACACTGAAGCTTTCTTT. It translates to CASSFPLTYTEAFF.

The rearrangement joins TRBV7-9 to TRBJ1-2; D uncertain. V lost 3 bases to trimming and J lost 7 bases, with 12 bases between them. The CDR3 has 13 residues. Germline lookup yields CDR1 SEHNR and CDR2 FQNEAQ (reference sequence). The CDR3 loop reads CASSFITLSGYTF. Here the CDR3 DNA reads TGTGCCAGCAGCTTTATTACCCTCAGTGGCTACACCTTC.

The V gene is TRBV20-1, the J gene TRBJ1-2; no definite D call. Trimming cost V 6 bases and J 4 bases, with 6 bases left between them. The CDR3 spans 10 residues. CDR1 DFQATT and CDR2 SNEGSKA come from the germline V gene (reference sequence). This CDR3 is CSAVGYGYTF. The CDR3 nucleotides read TGCAGTGCCGTGGGCTATGGCTACACCTTC.

CDR3 in DNA: TGCGCCAGCAGTGACGCGCGAGGGGACAGGGGATCCGGGGAGCTGTTTTTT. Translation gives CASSDARGDRGSGELFF. V and J are TRBV10-1 and TRBJ2-2; 10 bases line up with TRBD1. Trimming at V came to 3 bases and at J to 6 bases, leaving 10 bases not matched to a gene. Germline CDR1 WNHNN, CDR2 SYGVQD (reference sequence). The CDR3 consists of 17 residues.

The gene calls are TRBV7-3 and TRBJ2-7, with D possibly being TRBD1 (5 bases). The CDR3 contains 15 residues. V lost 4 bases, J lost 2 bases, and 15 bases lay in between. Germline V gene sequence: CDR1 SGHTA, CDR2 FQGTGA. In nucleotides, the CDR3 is TGTGCCAGCAGCTCTGGGCGTCAGGGCCCCTACGAGCAGTACTTC. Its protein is CASSSGRQGPYEQYF.

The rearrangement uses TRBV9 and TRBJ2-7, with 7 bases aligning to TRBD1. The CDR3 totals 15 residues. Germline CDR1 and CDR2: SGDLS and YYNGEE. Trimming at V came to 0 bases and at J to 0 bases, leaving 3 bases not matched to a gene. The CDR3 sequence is CASSVEAGGSYEQYF. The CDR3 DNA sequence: TGTGCCAGCAGCGTAGAGGCAGGGGGCTCCTACGAGCAGTACTTC.

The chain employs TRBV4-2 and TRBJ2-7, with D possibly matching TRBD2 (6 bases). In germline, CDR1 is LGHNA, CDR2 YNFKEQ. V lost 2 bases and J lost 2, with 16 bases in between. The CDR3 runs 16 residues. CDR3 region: CASSQPPGLGAYEQYF. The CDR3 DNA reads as TGTGCCAGCAGCCAACCTCCGGGACTCGGGGCCTACGAGCAGTACTTC.

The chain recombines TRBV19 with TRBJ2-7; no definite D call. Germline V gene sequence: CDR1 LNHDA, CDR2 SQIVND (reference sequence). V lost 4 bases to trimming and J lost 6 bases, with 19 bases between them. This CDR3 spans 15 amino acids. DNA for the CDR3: TGTGCCAGTAGTAACCCTAGACTGGGAACGCGCGAGCAGTACTTC. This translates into CASSNPRLGTREQYF.